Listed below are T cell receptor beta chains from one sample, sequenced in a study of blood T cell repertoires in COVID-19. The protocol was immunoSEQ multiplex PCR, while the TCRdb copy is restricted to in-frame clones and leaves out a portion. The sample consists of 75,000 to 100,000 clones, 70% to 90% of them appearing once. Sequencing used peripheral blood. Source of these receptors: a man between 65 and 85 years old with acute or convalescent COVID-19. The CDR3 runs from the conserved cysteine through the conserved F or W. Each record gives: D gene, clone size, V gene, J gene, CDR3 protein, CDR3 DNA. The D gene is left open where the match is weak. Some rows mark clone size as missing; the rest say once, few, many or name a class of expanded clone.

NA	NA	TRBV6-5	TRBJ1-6	CASSYVRQANSPLHF	TGTGCCAGCAGTTATGTTAGACAGGCAAATTCACCCCTCCACTTT
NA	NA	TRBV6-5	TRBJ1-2	CATIQRQAQDYGYTF	TGTGCCACCATACAACGACAGGCACAGGACTATGGCTACACCTTC
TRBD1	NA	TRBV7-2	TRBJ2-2	CASSSRQGIYTGELFF	TGTGCCAGCAGTTCCAGACAGGGTATTTACACCGGGGAGCTGTTTTTT
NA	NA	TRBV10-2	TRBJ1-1	CASSEKGVEGTEAFF	TGCGCCAGCAGTGAGAAAGGGGTGGAGGGCACTGAAGCTTTCTTT
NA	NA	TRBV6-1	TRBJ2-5	CASSDPGGRETQYF	TGTGCCAGCAGTGACCCCGGGGGGCGGGAGACCCAGTACTTC
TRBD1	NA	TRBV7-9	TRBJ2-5	CASSLMGTASAQETQYF	TGTGCCAGCAGTCTTATGGGGACAGCCTCAGCCCAAGAGACCCAGTACTTC
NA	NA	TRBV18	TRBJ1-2	CASSPPRSRGGYGYTF	TGTGCCAGCTCACCACCCCGGTCAAGAGGGGGCTATGGCTACACCTTC
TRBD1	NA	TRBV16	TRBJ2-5	CASSPTGGRQETQYF	TGTGCCAGCAGCCCCACAGGGGGAAGGCAAGAGACCCAGTACTTC
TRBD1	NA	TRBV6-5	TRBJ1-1	CASRYRDRMSTEAFF	TGTGCCAGCAGATACCGGGACAGGATGAGCACTGAAGCTTTCTTT
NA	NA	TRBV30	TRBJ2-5	CAWSVHRDQYF	TGTGCCTGGAGTGTTCACCGGGACCAGTACTTC
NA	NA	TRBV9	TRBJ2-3	CASSVGLVGAATDTQYF	TGTGCCAGCAGCGTAGGGCTAGTGGGGGCCGCGACGGATACGCAGTATTTT
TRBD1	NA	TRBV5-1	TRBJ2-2	CASSLEGGTTGELFF	TGCGCCAGCAGCTTGGAAGGGGGCACCACCGGGGAGCTGTTTTTT
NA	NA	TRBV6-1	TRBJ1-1	CASRQQTDEAFF	TGTGCCAGCAGACAACAGACAGACGAAGCTTTCTTT
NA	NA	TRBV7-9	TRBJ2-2	CASSSTMNTGELFF	TGTGCCAGCAGCTCGACTATGAACACCGGGGAGCTGTTTTTT
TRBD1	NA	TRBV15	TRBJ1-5	CATSTNRGVGNQPQHF	TGTGCCACCAGCACCAACAGGGGAGTTGGCAATCAGCCCCAGCATTTT
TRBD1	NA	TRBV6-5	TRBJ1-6	CASSSKGTGSSSPLHF	TGTGCCAGCAGTTCGAAAGGGACAGGTTCGTCATCACCCCTCCACTTT
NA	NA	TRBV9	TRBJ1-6	CASSVEGGPNSPLHF	TGTGCCAGCAGCGTAGAAGGCGGCCCGAATTCACCCCTCCACTTT
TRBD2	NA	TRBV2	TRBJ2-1	CASSEALAGGPSDEQFF	TGTGCCAGCAGTGAAGCCCTAGCGGGGGGGCCATCAGATGAGCAGTTCTTC
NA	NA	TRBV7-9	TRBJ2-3	CASSWGSDRYF	TGTGCCAGCAGCTGGGGCAGCGACCGGTATTTT
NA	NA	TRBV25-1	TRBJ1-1	CASSEIEDGRTEAFF	TGTGCCAGCAGTGAAATTGAGGATGGGAGGACTGAAGCTTTCTTT
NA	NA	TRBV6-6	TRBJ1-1	CASIQGRTEAFF	TGTGCCAGCATTCAGGGAAGAACTGAAGCTTTCTTT
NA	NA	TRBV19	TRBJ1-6	CASSTTVGYNSPLHF	TGTGCCAGTAGTACAACAGTAGGCTATAATTCACCCCTCCACTTT
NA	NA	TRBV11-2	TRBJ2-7	CASRGYRAGEQYF	TGTGCCAGCAGGGGGTACAGGGCTGGTGAGCAGTACTTC
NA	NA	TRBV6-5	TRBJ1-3	CASSYNTGSSGNTIYF	TGTGCCAGCAGTTACAATACAGGGAGCTCTGGAAACACCATATATTTT
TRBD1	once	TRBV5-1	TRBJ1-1	CASSAQGGTEAFF	TGCGCCAGCAGCGCACAGGGGGGCACTGAAGCTTTCTTT
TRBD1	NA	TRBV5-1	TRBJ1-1	CASSFTGVNTEAFF	TGCGCCAGCAGCTTTACAGGGGTGAACACTGAAGCTTTCTTT
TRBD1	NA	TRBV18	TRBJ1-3	CASSPPGTAGNTIYF	TGTGCCAGCTCACCGCCTGGGACAGCCGGAAACACCATATATTTT
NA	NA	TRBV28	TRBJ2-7	CASSSPGSRNEQYF	TGTGCCAGCAGTTCGCCGGGGAGCCGGAACGAGCAGTACTTC
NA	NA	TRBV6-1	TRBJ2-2	CASSEPGDNTGELFF	TGTGCCAGCAGTGAACCGGGGGATAACACCGGGGAGCTGTTTTTT
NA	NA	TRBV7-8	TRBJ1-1	CASSRTRGTEAFF	TGTGCCAGCAGCCGAACCAGGGGCACTGAAGCTTTCTTT
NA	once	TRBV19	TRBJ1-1	CASRLTLNTEAFF	TGTGCCAGTAGGTTGACACTGAACACTGAAGCTTTCTTT
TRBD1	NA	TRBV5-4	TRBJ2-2	CASREDRAGTGELFF	TGTGCCAGCAGGGAGGACAGGGCGGGCACCGGGGAGCTGTTTTTT
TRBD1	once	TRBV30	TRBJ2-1	CAWTTGGAEQFF	TGTGCCTGGACTACAGGGGGCGCTGAGCAGTTCTTC
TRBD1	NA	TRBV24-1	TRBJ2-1	CATSARTGENYNEQFF	TGTGCCACCAGTGCCCGGACAGGGGAAAATTACAATGAGCAGTTCTTC
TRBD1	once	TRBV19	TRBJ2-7	CASSMGQGDFYEQYF	TGTGCCAGTAGTATGGGACAGGGAGATTTCTACGAGCAGTACTTC
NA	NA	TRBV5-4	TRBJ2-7	CASSLGSGLAGTEQYF	TGTGCCAGCAGCTTGGGGTCAGGTCTGGCGGGGACCGAGCAGTACTTC
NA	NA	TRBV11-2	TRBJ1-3	CASSLAHSTGNTIYF	TGTGCCAGCAGCTTAGCTCACAGCACTGGAAACACCATATATTTT
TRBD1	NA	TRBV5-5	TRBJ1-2	CASSLSGGADYGYTF	TGTGCCAGCAGCCTTTCAGGGGGCGCTGACTATGGCTACACCTTC
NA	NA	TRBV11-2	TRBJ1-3	CASRGGVVGNTIYF	TGTGCCAGCAGGGGGGGAGTGGTCGGAAACACCATATATTTT
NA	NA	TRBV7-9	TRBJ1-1	CAGATGANTEAFF	TGTGCCGGGGCGACAGGAGCGAACACTGAAGCTTTCTTT
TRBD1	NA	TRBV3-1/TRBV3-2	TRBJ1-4	CASSPGTAVGVEKLFF	TGTGCCAGCAGCCCTGGGACAGCCGTCGGCGTTGAAAAACTGTTTTTT
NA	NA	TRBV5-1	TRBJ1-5	CASSPLDSSNQPQHF	TGCGCCAGCAGCCCATTGGACAGTAGCAATCAGCCCCAGCATTTT
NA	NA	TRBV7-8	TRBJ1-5	CASRAQGGQPQHF	TGTGCCAGCAGAGCGCAGGGCGGCCAGCCCCAGCATTTT